Following are 21 T cell receptor beta chains from one sample sequenced in a study of Ad26.COV2.S vaccination and SARS-CoV-2 variants. Stated treatment: around 19 received Ad26.COV2.S at low or high dose, single or two shots; about 5 received placebo; per-sample allocation not given. Material that was analyzed had been drawn on day 63 after the first vaccine or placebo injection. Sequencing was performed with immunoSEQ multiplex PCR; in TCRdb, only in-frame clones are kept and a portion is missing. This repertoire shows fewer than 400,000 clones, about 88% found once; its top ten account for 1.9%. The material sequenced was peripheral blood, taken in a trial of Ad26.COV2.S vaccine versus placebo. The receptors derive from a person aged 18 to 59 who received the Ad26.COV2.S COVID-19 vaccine or a placebo.

This clone appeared a single time. J is TRBJ1-2 and V is TRBV28; D possibly corresponds to TRBD1 (5 bases). Germline V gene data show CDR1 as MDHEN and CDR2 as SYDVKM. The V end lost 7 bases, the J end lost 6 bases, and 18 bases lay between the germline ends. CDR3 length: 14 amino acids. The CDR3 loop reads CASIHGGESNGYTF. CDR3 sequence (DNA): TGTGCCAGCATCCACGGGGGGGAAAGTAATGGCTACACCTTC.

A single count supports this clone. CDR3 loop: CASSPTLGLAGVGYNEQFF. CDR3 sequence (DNA): TGTGCCAGCAGTCCGACTCTTGGACTAGCGGGAGTGGGGTACAATGAGCAGTTCTTC. V gene TRBV27 combines with J gene TRBJ2-1; 13 nucleotides align to TRBD2. The CDR3 consists of 19 residues. With V trimmed by 5 bases and J by 4 bases, 14 bases remained unmatched. Germline assignment: CDR1 MNHEY and CDR2 SMNVEV (reference sequence).

The J gene is TRBJ2-5, the V gene TRBV11-2; TRBD2 agrees at 12 bases. The V gene end was trimmed by 2 bases and the J gene end by 3 bases; junction bases not matched to a gene: 7. Germline CDR1 is SGHAT and CDR2 is FQNNGV. This CDR3 contains 17 residues. DNA of the CDR3: TGTGCCAGCAGCTTACTAGCGGGAGGGCCGAGGGAAGAGACCCAGTACTTC. Translation gives CASSLLAGGPREETQYF.

The chain has TRBV23-1 and TRBJ2-2; D gene uncertain. TRBV23-1 is an open reading frame, and its role is uncertain. Trimming removed 0 bases from V and 2 bases from J, with 19 bases in between. CDR3 length: 19 amino acids. The chain's CDR3 is CASSQSTLKQLHNTGELFF. The CDR3 DNA reads TGCGCCAGCAGTCAATCGACCCTAAAACAGCTACATAACACCGGGGAGCTGTTTTTT.

The chain uses TRBV5-1 and TRBJ2-2, with a tentative D call TRBD2 (6 bases). Trimming left V 4 bases short and J 0 bases short, with 10 bases between. Per the germline V gene, CDR1 is SGHRS and CDR2 is YFSETQ. The CDR3 runs to 15 residues. CDR3 nucleotides: TGCGCCAGCAGCGCGGGGAGCACGAACACCGGGGAGCTGTTTTTT. Translating it yields CASSAGSTNTGELFF.

J is TRBJ1-2 and V is TRBV5-1; D perhaps matches TRBD1 (5 bases). Germline CDR1 is SGHRS and CDR2 is YFSETQ. Trimming took off 2 bases at V and 3 bases at J, with 8 bases between the two ends. The CDR3 covers 13 residues. For the CDR3, the DNA is TGCGCCAGCAGCTTTGGAGGGGACTATGGCTACACCTTC. Its protein product is CASSFGGDYGYTF.

With regard to this clone: Other DNA sequences in this sample translate to the same CDR3. CDR3 coding DNA: TGTGCCAGCAGCTTGTCGGGACAGGGTTACGAGCAGTACTTC. This gives the protein CASSLSGQGYEQYF. This rearrangement joins TRBV7-2 to TRBJ2-7, with 9 bases that match TRBD1. Per germline, CDR1 SGHTA and CDR2 FQGNSA. This CDR3 has 14 amino acids. Trimming removed 3 bases from V and 4 bases from J; junction bases left unmatched: 4.

The chain is built from TRBV5-1 and TRBJ1-1; 7 positions match TRBD1. This CDR3 has 15 amino acids. J gave up 0 bases and V 0 bases, and 2 bases lay outside the gene matches. The V gene's germline CDR1 is SGHRS and CDR2 YFSETQ. The DNA for the CDR3 is TGCGCCAGCAGCTTGGGGGGGACAGTGAACACTGAAGCTTTCTTT. Its protein is CASSLGGTVNTEAFF.

This clone occurred a few times. The CDR3 DNA reads TGCGCCAGCAGCTTGGTACTAGCGGGAATTCGTGACACCGGGGAGCTGTTTTTT. Encoded protein: CASSLVLAGIRDTGELFF. The rearrangement joins TRBV5-1 to TRBJ2-2, with 10 bases matching TRBD2. V shed 0 bases and J 3 bases; nucleotides not matched to a gene: 8. The CDR3 is made up of 18 amino acids. CDR1 SGHRS and CDR2 YFSETQ come from the germline V gene. The variable domain in full, with the rest retrieved from reference TRBV5-1 and TRBJ2-2, is KAGVTQTPRYLIKTRGQQVTLSCSPISGHRSVSWYQQTPGQGLQFLFEYFSETQRNKGNFPGRFSGRQFSNSRSEMNVSTLELGDSALYLCASSLVLAGIRDTGELFFGEGSRLTVL.

This clone has just one count. The V gene is TRBV18, the J gene TRBJ2-1; 9 positions agree with TRBD1. The CDR3 sequence is 14 residues long. CDR1 KGHSH and CDR2 LQKENI come from the germline V gene. Germline trimming cut 5 bases from V and 12 bases from J; bases unmatched to any gene: 11. The CDR3 bases are TGTGCCAGCTCAACGGACAGGGGCCGCGCCTGGCAGTTCTTC. Translation: CASSTDRGRAWQFF.

The chain joins TRBV24-1 to TRBJ1-1, with a possible D match to TRBD1 (5 bases). V dropped 3 bases and J dropped 4 bases, with 14 bases sitting between them. CDR1 KGHDR and CDR2 SFDVKD come from the germline V gene. The CDR3 consists of 15 residues. The CDR3 sequence: CATSDPRGGGTEAFF. CDR3 bases: TGTGCCACCAGTGATCCACGCGGGGGGGGCACTGAAGCTTTCTTT.

The chain recombines TRBV3-1 (or the pseudogene TRBV3-2) with TRBJ2-1; 8 bases map to TRBD1. From germline, CDR1 is LGHDT and CDR2 YNNKEL (reference sequence). This CDR3 has 15 amino acids. Losses at the gene ends were 3 bases for V and 8 bases for J; bases not matched to a gene: 9. CDR3: CASSQGDRGSDEQFF. Here the CDR3 DNA reads TGTGCCAGCAGCCAGGGTGACAGGGGATCGGATGAGCAGTTCTTC.

This clone was found a few times. The rearrangement joins TRBV5-4 to TRBJ2-7; weak D call: TRBD1 (5 bases). Trimming stripped 4 bases from V and 5 bases from J, with 16 bases between. CDR3 length: 14 residues. Germline CDR1 and CDR2: SGHNT and YYREEE (reference sequence). The CDR3 reads CASSPPGRVHEQYF. The CDR3 DNA is TGTGCCAGCAGCCCGCCCGGCAGGGTCCACGAGCAGTACTTC.

The chain combines TRBV5-3 with TRBJ1-5; D gene unclear. Being an ORF, TRBV5-3 has a function that is uncertain. This CDR3 contains 16 residues. V lost 3 bases, J lost 1 base, and 14 bases lay in between. CDR3 in amino acids: CARSCASCVSNQPQHF. The CDR3 nucleotides read TGTGCCAGAAGCTGCGCCTCCTGTGTGAGCAATCAGCCCCAGCATTTT.

This clone appeared once. V and J are TRBV11-3 and TRBJ1-1; TRBD1 aligns across 10 bases. The V segment lost 5 bases and the J segment 6 bases; nucleotides outside the gene matches: 12. The germline gives CDR1 SGHNT, CDR2 YENEEA. This CDR3 contains 16 residues. CDR3 nucleotide sequence: TGTGCCAGCAGCCCCGGGACAGGGGTTGTTAGGCCTGAAGCTTTCTTT. This codes for CASSPGTGVVRPEAFF. Full variable domain (missing parts from reference TRBV11-3 and TRBJ1-1): EAGVVQSPRYKIIEKKQPVAFWCNPISGHNTLYWYLQNLGQGPELLIRYENEEAVDDSQLPKDRFSAERLKGVDSTLKIQPAELGDSAVYLCASSPGTGVVRPEAFFGQGTRLTVV.

The chain links TRBV27 to TRBJ2-3; 10 positions agree with TRBD2. In germline, CDR1 is MNHEY, CDR2 SMNVEV (reference sequence). J was trimmed by 0 bases and V by 3 bases; bases with no gene match: 24. The CDR3 has 23 amino acids. The CDR3 spells CASSFPAPTSGMPPPRSTDTQYF. The DNA of the CDR3 is TGTGCCAGCAGTTTCCCCGCTCCCACTAGCGGGATGCCCCCGCCTCGGAGCACAGATACGCAGTATTTT.

The chain combines TRBV5-8 with TRBJ2-1; D possibly corresponds to TRBD2 (6 bases). CDR3 length: 15 residues. Germline V gives CDR1 SGHTS, CDR2 YDEGEE. The ends were cut back, 0 bases at V and 4 bases at J, with 11 bases in the middle. The CDR3 coding sequence is TGTGCCAGCAGCTTGGGGGGGACTGGGTACAATGAGCAGTTCTTC. Encoded protein: CASSLGGTGYNEQFF.

This clone was detected once. The chain employs TRBV19 and TRBJ1-4, with a tentative D call TRBD1 (6 bases). Germline CDR1 reads LNHDA; CDR2 reads SQIVND (reference sequence). Deletions cut 6 bases from V and 8 bases from J, with 16 bases between. The CDR3 contains 14 residues. CDR3 in amino acids: CASRTGKRGEKLFF. The DNA of the CDR3 is TGTGCCAGTAGAACAGGGAAACGCGGGGAAAAACTGTTTTTT.

The CDR3 nucleotides are TGTGCCAGCTCACCACTCCGCGCCACGAACACCGGGGAGCTGTTTTTT. Amino acid sequence: CASSPLRATNTGELFF. The chain uses TRBV18 and TRBJ2-2, with D hard to call. V was cut by 1 base and J by 0 bases, with 9 bases left in between. CDR3 length equals 16 residues. Germline CDR1 and CDR2: KGHSH and LQKENI.

The chain joins TRBV6-1 to TRBJ1-4; D remains unclear. Trimming removed 1 base from V and 7 bases from J, with 7 bases in between. The CDR3 spans 13 residues. CDR1 MNHNS and CDR2 SASEGT come from the germline V gene. CDR3 in amino acids: CASSEVWGEKLFF. CDR3 bases: TGTGCCAGCAGTGAAGTGTGGGGTGAAAAACTGTTTTTT.

The chain combines TRBV5-1 with TRBJ2-3; 8 bases map to TRBD1. Germline V gives CDR1 SGHRS, CDR2 YFSETQ. V lost 4 bases to trimming and J lost 4 bases; unmatched junction nucleotides: 8. The CDR3 spans 15 residues. The chain's CDR3 is CASSPGTGPPDTQYF. The CDR3 region has the DNA TGCGCCAGCAGCCCGGGGACAGGACCCCCAGATACGCAGTATTTT.